This entry concerns a single T cell receptor beta chain. The antigen is not known. The data were obtained in a study of CXCR3-negative and CXCR3-positive naive CD8 T cells. Broader study findings: Between one naive subset and the other, surface CD5 was comparable, and TCR strength was inferred from TRB CDR3 properties.

There are 14 residues in the CDR3. Germline V CDR1 and CDR2: SGHVS, FQNEAQ. Researchers prepared the TRB cDNA libraries using 5' RACE with UMI labels. Reanalyzing the 5' RACE reads, TCRdb keeps one entry per CDR3 protein, without DNA. Seen in this sample are tens of thousands of distinct CDR3 sequences; the ten most common clones hold about 1.6%. The chain couples TRBV7-8 to TRBJ2-2. The receptor's source is a human donor in good health. Some clones in this sample may be carry-over from other donors' samples. The sample was naive CXCR3- CD8+ T cells from blood. Subset defined: CD45RO-CCR7+CD27+CD95- naive CD8+ T cells lacking CXCR3 (TNR3-). This CDR3 is CASSRLMNTGELFF. Using reference TRBV7-8 and TRBJ2-2 for the parts outside the CDR3, the full variable domain is GAGVSQSPRYKVAKRGQDVALRCDPISGHVSLFWYQQALGQGPEFLTYFQNEAQLDKSGLPSDRFFAERPEGSVSTLKIQRTQQEDSAVYLCASSRLMNTGELFFGEGSRLTVL.